This TCR beta chain was recovered during a study of shared clonotypes between healthy human individuals. TCRdb's table, derived via immunoSEQ multiplex PCR, lists solely in-frame clones and lacks some. The repertoire holds some 650,000 clones, with approximately 97% as singletons. Trimming at V came to 5 bases and at J to 5 bases, leaving 3 bases not matched to a gene. Germline V gene sequence: CDR1 LNHDA, CDR2 SQIVND (reference sequence). The CDR3 length is 14 residues. The chain combines TRBV19 with TRBJ2-3; 11 bases are a match to TRBD2. Sequencing was carried out using naive CD4+ T cells sorted from blood. Subset meaning: CD45RA+ positively selected. This receptor was identified in a woman aged 25 to 39 in good health. CDR3 sequence (DNA): TGTGCCAGTAGTCTAGGACTAGCGGGAGATACGCAGTATTTT. Translated: CASSLGLAGDTQYF.